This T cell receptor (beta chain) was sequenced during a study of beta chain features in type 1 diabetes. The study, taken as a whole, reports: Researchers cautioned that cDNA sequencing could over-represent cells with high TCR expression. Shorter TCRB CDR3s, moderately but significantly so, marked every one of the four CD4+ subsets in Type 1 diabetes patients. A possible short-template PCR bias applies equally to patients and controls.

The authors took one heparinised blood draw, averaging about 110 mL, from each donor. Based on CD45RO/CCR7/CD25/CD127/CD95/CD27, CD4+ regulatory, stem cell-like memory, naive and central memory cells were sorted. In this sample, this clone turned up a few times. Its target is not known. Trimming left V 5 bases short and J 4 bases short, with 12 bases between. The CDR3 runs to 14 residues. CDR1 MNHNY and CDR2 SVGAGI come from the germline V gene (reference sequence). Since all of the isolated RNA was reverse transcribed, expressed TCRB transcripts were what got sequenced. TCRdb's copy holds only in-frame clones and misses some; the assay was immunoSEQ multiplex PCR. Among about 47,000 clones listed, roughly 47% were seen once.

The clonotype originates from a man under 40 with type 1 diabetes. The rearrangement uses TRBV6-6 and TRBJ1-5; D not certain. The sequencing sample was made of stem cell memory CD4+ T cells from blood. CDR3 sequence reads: CASSRQELNQPQHF. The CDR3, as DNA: TGTGCCAGCAGTCGACAAGAGTTAAATCAGCCCCAGCATTTT.